The present T cell receptor beta chain was sequenced within a study of post-analysis software for immune sequencing data. The CDR3 has 14 amino acids. The J segment lost 1 base and the V segment lost 2 bases, leaving 4 bases of the junction unmatched. Germline V gene lookup returns CDR1 DFQATT and CDR2 SNEGSKA (reference sequence). Broader study findings: The authors found that F measure strongly co-clustered same-batch samples. Relative to controls, patients had 5 or 6 TRBV segments at higher frequency, with TRBV5-6, TRBV5-1 and TRBV20-1 among these.

This clonotype occurred a few times. Its target is unknown. Included in the TCR beta cDNA libraries were unique molecular identifiers. TCRdb used MiXCR to reprocess the PCR reads, holding one entry per CDR3 protein. The table lists approximately 570,000 distinct CDR3 sequences, roughly 40% of them singletons. V and J are TRBV20-1 and TRBJ2-7; the match to TRBD1 covers 8 bases. The receptor was derived from a girl aged 5-17 years with multiple sclerosis. The source material was blood. The CDR3 nucleotides read TGCAGTGCTAGACAGGACAGGGCTTCCTACGAGCAGTACTTC. Amino acids: CSARQDRASYEQYF.